These 15 T cell receptor beta chains were all obtained from the same sample, sequenced in a study of Graves' ophthalmopathy and Graves' hyperthyroidism. RNA transcripts were the template, and TCR beta CDR3 regions were amplified from them. Second-round multiplex PCR came after first-round RT-PCR with HTBI primers. Using its own MiXCR run on the multiplex PCR reads, TCRdb lists one record per CDR3 protein. The data hold roughly 480,000 distinct CDR3 sequences, with around 15% observed a single time. The specimen was blood. The receptor source for this set is a woman aged 30 to 39 with Graves' ophthalmopathy.

The chain is built from TRBV7-9 and TRBJ1-2; 7 nucleotides align to TRBD1. The CDR3 loop spans 15 amino acids. In germline, CDR1 is SEHNR, CDR2 FQNEAQ (reference sequence). The V and J ends lost 5 bases and 5 bases, in that order; junction bases with no gene match: 11. In DNA, the CDR3 is TGTGCCAGCAGCCGTCGGGCAGGGGGTCCGTATGGCTACACCTTC. Residues: CASSRRAGGPYGYTF.

This clonotype was seen repeatedly, ten times or more. The chain joins TRBV28 to TRBJ2-7; 10 bases agree with TRBD1. Germline assignment: CDR1 MDHEN and CDR2 SYDVKM. V lost 5 bases and J lost 3; bases outside the gene matches: 10. This CDR3 is built from 16 residues. CDR3 residues: CASSQTGGKGVYEQYF. DNA of the CDR3: TGTGCCAGCAGTCAGACAGGGGGCAAGGGAGTCTACGAGCAGTACTTC.

This clonotype was seen only a few times. The CDR3 does not close with the conserved phenylalanine or tryptophan, likely indicating a read error. The chain couples TRBV30 to TRBJ2-7; 9 positions agree with TRBD1. This CDR3 contains 15 residues. The V segment lost 2 bases and the J segment 6 bases; nucleotides outside the gene matches: 11. CDR1 is GTSNPN and CDR2 is SVGIG in the germline V gene (reference sequence). CDR3 coding DNA: TGTGCCTGGAGTCCCCACAGGACAGGGGCCCTCGAGCAGTACCTC. Translated: CAWSPHRTGALEQYL.

To note about this clonotype: Given a much more abundant clone one base away, this may be a read error. The gene calls are TRBV27 and TRBJ2-5; tentative D call: TRBD2 (7 bases). The assigned J gene may be wrong: the sequence end matches TRBJ2-4 better. The CDR3 is made up of 17 amino acids. CDR1 and CDR2 from the germline V gene are MNHEY and SMNVEV (reference sequence). CDR3: CASTRRGGQGVSDIQYF. CDR3 coding DNA: TGTGCCAGCACCCGTAGGGGGGGTCAGGGCGTTTCGGACATTCAGTACTTC.

This clonotype was observed many times. V gene TRBV12-3 or TRBV12-4 combines with J gene TRBJ1-2, with 9 nucleotides matching TRBD1. V lost 8 bases, J lost 4 bases, and 5 bases stayed unmatched. The CDR3 runs 13 residues. The CDR3 DNA sequence: TGTGCCAGCGGGGACAGGGTTGGCTATGGCTACACCTTC. It codes for CASGDRVGYGYTF.

This clonotype was counted ten times or more. V gene TRBV28 combines with J gene TRBJ1-3; D unresolved. The CDR3 is 15 amino acids. The V and J ends lost 2 bases and 0 bases respectively, with 8 bases between them. The germline V gene encodes CDR1 MDHEN and CDR2 SYDVKM. The chain's CDR3 is CASSLTGFSGNTIYF. The CDR3 nucleotides read TGTGCCAGCAGTTTAACGGGGTTCTCTGGAAACACCATATATTTT.

Many counts were recorded for this clonotype. The CDR3 region is CSATPGTANTEAFF. CDR3 DNA: TGCAGTGCTACCCCCGGGACAGCGAACACTGAAGCTTTCTTT. The chain joins TRBV20-1 to TRBJ1-1; TRBD1 matches at 7 bases. Germline CDR1 reads DFQATT; CDR2 reads SNEGSKA (reference sequence). This CDR3 has 14 amino acids. J was trimmed by 1 base and V by 4 bases; bases with no gene match: 6.

This clonotype came up a few times. The rearrangement joins TRBV7-2 to TRBJ2-4; D might be TRBD2 (6 bases). The CDR3 runs to 15 residues. Trimming took off 1 base at V and 0 bases at J, with 7 bases between the two ends. The germline CDR1 and CDR2 sequences are SGHTA and FQGNSA. CDR3 bases: TGTGCCAGCAGCTTAGAGGGACTAGCCAAAAACATTCAGTACTTC. Translated: CASSLEGLAKNIQYF.

As for this clonotype: A much larger clone differs from this one at a single base, so this may be a read error. The chain is built from TRBV6-2 or TRBV6-3 and TRBJ1-2; D gene uncertain. Looked up from germline, CDR1 is MNHEY and CDR2 is SVGEGT. The CDR3 runs 12 residues. V shed 11 bases and J shed 4 bases, with 14 bases lying between them. The CDR3 sequence is CAGVSTAYGYTF. DNA of the CDR3: TGTGCCGGCGTCAGCACCGCCTATGGCTACACCTTC.

This clonotype was recorded many times. This sequence joins TRBV6-5 and TRBJ1-5, with D tentatively TRBD1 (6 bases). The germline gives CDR1 MNHEY, CDR2 SVGAGI. CDR3 length: 14 amino acids. The V gene lost 6 bases and the J gene lost 5 bases, with 14 bases spanning the gap. CDR3 in DNA: TGTGCCAGCAGCTATAAACAGGGAGATCAGCCCCAGCATTTT. This encodes CASSYKQGDQPQHF.

This clonotype was detected many times. J is TRBJ2-5 and V is TRBV29-1, with D possibly matching TRBD1 (6 bases). V was pared by 4 bases and J by 5 bases, with 11 bases between. This CDR3 is built from 12 residues. Per germline, CDR1 SQVTM and CDR2 ANQGSEA. The CDR3 DNA reads as TGCAGCGTTGGTGGGGGCGTCGAGACCCAGTACTTC. Translated, it gives CSVGGGVETQYF.

As for this clonotype: Possible read error: a much larger clone is one base away. The chain employs TRBV2 and TRBJ2-7; TRBD2 is a possible D gene (5 bases). This CDR3 comprises 13 residues. V shed 3 bases and J shed 7 bases, with 13 bases lying between them. Per germline, CDR1 SNHLY and CDR2 FYNNEI. CDR3 in DNA: TGTGCCAGCAGTGATTTGATGAGCGGAGAGCAGTACTTC. This codes for CASSDLMSGEQYF.

This clonotype was counted a few times. The chain is built from TRBV12-3 or TRBV12-4 and TRBJ1-5, with 10 positions matching TRBD1. Germline trimming cut 6 bases from V and 9 bases from J; bases unmatched to any gene: 11. CDR3 size: 15 residues. CDR3 in DNA: TGTGCCAGCAGCCCCCCGGGACAGGGGAGCGGGCCCCAGCATTTT. This gives the protein CASSPPGQGSGPQHF.

This clonotype appeared many times. Relative to the germline gene, one junction end is altered; a read error may explain this. The rearrangement links TRBV4-1 to TRBJ2-7; D is possibly TRBD1 (5 bases). The germline gives CDR1 MGHRA, CDR2 YSYEKL. CDR3 length: 11 residues. CDR3 residues: CASSQGDEQYF. As DNA, the CDR3 is TGTGCCAGCAGCCAAGGGGACGAGCAGTACTTC.

This clonotype has at least ten counts. The chain uses TRBV7-8 and TRBJ2-7; 7 nucleotides agree with TRBD1. The CDR3 loop spans 16 amino acids. J lost 3 bases, V lost 1 base, and 9 bases had no gene match. CDR1 is SGHVS, CDR2 FQNEAQ, per germline. The CDR3 sequence is CASSLDVGGLLYEQYF. DNA for the CDR3: TGTGCCAGCAGCTTAGATGTAGGGGGCCTCCTCTACGAGCAGTACTTC.